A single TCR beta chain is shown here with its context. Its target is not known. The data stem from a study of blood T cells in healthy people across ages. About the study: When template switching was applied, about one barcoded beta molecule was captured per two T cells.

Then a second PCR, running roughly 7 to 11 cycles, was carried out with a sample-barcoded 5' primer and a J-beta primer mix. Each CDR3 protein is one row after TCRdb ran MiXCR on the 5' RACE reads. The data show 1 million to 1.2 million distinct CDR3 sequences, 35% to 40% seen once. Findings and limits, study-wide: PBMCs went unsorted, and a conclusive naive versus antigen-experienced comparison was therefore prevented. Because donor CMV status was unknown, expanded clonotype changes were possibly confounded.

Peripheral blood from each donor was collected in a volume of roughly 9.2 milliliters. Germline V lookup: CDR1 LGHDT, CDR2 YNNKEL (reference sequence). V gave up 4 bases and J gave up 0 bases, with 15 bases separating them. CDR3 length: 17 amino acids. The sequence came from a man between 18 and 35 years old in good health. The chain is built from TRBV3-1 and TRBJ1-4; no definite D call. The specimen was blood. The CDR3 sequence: CASSPPRTSATNEKLFF. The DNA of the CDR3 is TGTGCCAGCAGCCCCCCCAGGACGTCAGCAACTAATGAAAAACTGTTTTTT.